Given below is one TCR beta chain in context. Its specificity is unknown. CDR3 length: 14 residues. Between the trimmed V and J ends, which lost 4 bases and 3 bases, there was a span of 10 bases. CDR1 is SGHNT and CDR2 is YYREEE in the germline V gene (reference sequence). The data were obtained in a study of cytomegalovirus exposure and HLA in healthy donors. As for the study in general: The 100 to 150 validation repertoires and the 666 first-cohort repertoires shared a platform, a later analysis reported.

The assay was immunoSEQ multiplex PCR, and TCRdb's table has in-frame clones only and misses some. This table has some 150,000 clones, 87% appearing once. The donors were in the roughly 110-subject validation cohort; that cohort was separate from the approximately 730-subject first cohort. Study-wide results and limits: TCR sequences were mostly rare, though some public TCRs occurred in many donors. Reports credit the classifier with highly specific, highly sensitive diagnosis of cytomegalovirus status.

Sequenced sample: PBMCs. The chain recombines TRBV5-4 with TRBJ1-4; D ambiguous. This receptor was obtained from a man younger than 35 in good health and CMV-seropositive. Written as DNA, the CDR3 is TGTGCCAGCAGCACGGAGGCGGCTAATGAAAAACTGTTTTTT. Translation: CASSTEAANEKLFF.